A few counts support the clone carrying this TCR beta chain. Antigen unknown. Germline V CDR1 and CDR2: MGHDK, SYGVNS. This CDR3 region has 16 residues. V lost 1 base, J lost 0 bases, and 9 bases lay in between. In TCRdb, the 5' RACE reads were re-called with MiXCR into one record per CDR3 protein. The sample has more than 1.5 million distinct CDR3 sequences; 32% are singletons. The data belong to a study of identical twins. Overall study findings and caveats: Out-of-frame TCR alpha sharing observed in monozygotic twins exceeded model estimates.

The origin of this receptor is a newborn girl in good health. The chain is built from TRBV25-1 and TRBJ2-2; D is unresolved. The sequencing input was cord blood. The CDR3 sequence is CASSEFPGSNTGELFF. Written as DNA, the CDR3 is TGTGCCAGCAGTGAATTCCCCGGGTCGAACACCGGGGAGCTGTTTTTT.